A single TCR beta chain is shown here with its context. Which antigen it targets is not known. Nothing much larger sits one base from this clone, and base qualities are not available. The data stem from a study of blood T cell repertoires in COVID-19 (dated by TCRdb to 2020 to 2021). For the wider study: Collaborator samples came from the United States, Italy and Spain and covered acute and convalescent phases of COVID-19. A de-identified subject ID, COVID-19 status, age in years and sex were almost always included in the sample metadata. The samples were drawn from the first 160 participants of the ongoing ImmuneRACE study and from roughly 1,300 subjects provided by 6 global collaborators. The repertoires were released in a freely available public database intended as a resource for research on the immune response to SARS-CoV-2. Subjects who had been exposed to COVID-19, were actively infected with it, or had recovered from it provided the deeply sampled blood TCRbeta repertoires that made up the dataset. Where available, HLA class I and class II types were obtained from metadata supplied by the sample provider rather than from assay-based typing. The prospective study material was composed of cDNA or gDNA derived from T cells, B-cell-depleted T cells, or PBMCs. Broad study findings and their caveats: How much clinical and demographic metadata was included differed by source and by participant, and the metadata was provided uncurated.

The immunoSEQ Assay, a bias-controlled multiplex PCR, was used to amplify TCRbeta CDR3 regions from genomic DNA. As for the authors' bioinformatics: Within the assay, amplification of reference gene primers was used to estimate how many nucleated cells each sample contained. To quantify the absolute abundance of each unique TCRbeta CDR3 rearrangement, sequence reads were collapsed and filtered. For each sample, productive Simpson clonality was calculated by taking the square root of Simpson's diversity index across productive rearrangements. In its TCRdb copy, this immuneACCESS table keeps in-frame sequences only and misses some clones. Where compared with another copy, unresolved V genes explain less than half of these, and the others have no known cause. V and J calls plus clone size are reproduced from that table; the DNA served to infer D and trimming. The sample table records around 140,000 clones; approximately 87% of these occur just once. More than 6.5% of the sample belongs to the ten largest clones.

Collaborating institutions collected whole blood in K2EDTA tubes following their own protocols. Collaborator samples were shipped for TCRbeta analysis as frozen whole blood, isolated PBMCs, or DNA extracted from either sample type. According to the germline V gene (reference sequence), CDR1 reads GTSNPN and CDR2 reads SVGIG. The CDR3 runs 15 residues from the cysteine to the phenylalanine. Only the CDR3 part of the read is kept: 45 bases, read in frame from the first base. The germline ends are 10 bases apart after V is trimmed by 4 bases and J by 0 bases. The chain joins TRBV30 to TRBJ1-6; TRBD1 might be the D gene, on 5 matching bases. The sequenced sample consisted of peripheral blood. This receptor was obtained from a woman aged 45-65 years with active or convalescent COVID-19. The CDR3 region: CAWTGSSSYNSPLHF. The bases read TGTGCCTGGACAGGGTCGAGCTCCTATAATTCACCCCTCCACTTT.